A selection of T cell receptor beta chains follows, all from one sample in a study of T cells after yellow fever vaccination. From the 5' RACE reads, TCRdb called clonotypes with MiXCR, one entry per CDR3 protein. This sample carries 400,000 or so distinct CDR3 sequences, about 6.2% of them seen once, and the ten largest clones take approximately 15%. The sequenced sample was PBMCs, obtained 5 days after the yellow fever booster vaccination. The receptors here all came from a man aged 30 to 45 who received the YFV17D yellow fever vaccine. Each CDR3 is given with its conserved first and last residue.

V: TRBV7-8; CDR3: CASSLELGQETQYF
V: TRBV15; CDR3: CATSRDNQPQHF
V: TRBV9; CDR3: CASSVGEGVDYGYTF
V: TRBV20-1; CDR3: CSASNPDRVLYGGELFF
V: TRBV7-2; CDR3: CASSLVGSGYTF
V: TRBV3-1; CDR3: CASSQDRGPRYGYTF
V: TRBV20-1; CDR3: CSAAGVVYNEQFF
V: TRBV7-2; CDR3: CASSLVAGVTDTQYF
V: TRBV12-3/TRBV12-4; CDR3: CASRPGTGGHGYTF
V: TRBV20-1; CDR3: CSARGVTPYDSPLHF
V: TRBV5-6; CDR3: CASSFGCNRVRDTQYF
V: TRBV4-3; CDR3: CASSQATNTGELFF
V: TRBV5-1; CDR3: CASTASGRPDTQYF
V: TRBV7-3; CDR3: CASSLTRWGGSAGSEQFF
V: TRBV5-4; CDR3: CASSVRLAGVETQYF
V: TRBV5-1; CDR3: CASSLTSPYEQYF
V: TRBV6-5; CDR3: CASSSGPGGHEQFF
V: TRBV7-2; CDR3: CASSLQGGENIQYF
V: TRBV3-1; CDR3: CASSPPGLAGNNEQFF
V: TRBV5-1; CDR3: CASSNGQGTYGYTF
V: TRBV9; CDR3: CASSVDPQNTGELFF
V: TRBV5-1; CDR3: CASSLDALGTEAFF
V: TRBV19; CDR3: CATALERPGVVQFF
V: TRBV18; CDR3: CASAAGLAGETQYF
V: TRBV6-2/TRBV6-3; CDR3: CASRNLGAEYF
V: TRBV12-3/TRBV12-4; CDR3: CASSLAGISYYEQYF
V: TRBV5-1; CDR3: CASSLTGTGGGLVHNEQFF
V: TRBV28; CDR3: CASSSPRQVGTGANVLTF
V: TRBV10-3; CDR3: CAIGRGYQETQYF
V: TRBV11-2; CDR3: CASSLVPPEQYF
V: TRBV12-3/TRBV12-4; CDR3: CASSLSGREETQYF
V: TRBV14; CDR3: CASSPRTGTSSRQFF
V: TRBV3-1; CDR3: CASSKGGFRDTQYF
V: TRBV20-1; CDR3: CSARDLRQGREKLFF
V: TRBV7-6; CDR3: CASSLQTGSNTGELFF
V: TRBV12-3/TRBV12-4; CDR3: CASSLLPYEQYF
V: TRBV18; CDR3: CASSLLEDDTQYF
V: TRBV6-5; CDR3: CAIGTSNEQFF
V: TRBV20-1; CDR3: CSASLPPMNTEAFF
V: TRBV20-1; CDR3: CSAPRDGGSTIYF